These 30 T cell receptor beta chains were all obtained from the same sample, sequenced in a study of blood T cell repertoires in COVID-19. Produced via immunoSEQ multiplex PCR; TCRdb's table is partial and in-frame only. The repertoire holds approximately 15,000 clones, with approximately 88% as singletons. The sample consisted of peripheral blood. The receptors derive from a human donor in a cohort sampled during active COVID-19.

V gene TRBV6-5 combines with J gene TRBJ1-1; possibly TRBD1 for D (6 bases). Germline CDR1 is MNHEY and CDR2 is SVGAGI. V lost 2 bases to trimming and J lost 1 base, with 8 bases between them. CDR3 size: 14 residues. The CDR3 region is CASSYQQGNTEAFF. The CDR3, as DNA: TGTGCCAGCAGTTACCAACAGGGGAACACTGAAGCTTTCTTT.

The J gene is TRBJ1-3, the V gene TRBV19; TRBD1 agrees at 7 bases. The CDR3 loop spans 16 amino acids. V shed 8 bases and J 0 bases; nucleotides not matched to a gene: 10. The V gene's germline CDR1 is LNHDA and CDR2 SQIVND (reference sequence). CDR3 sequence: CASWRGQTVSGNTIYF. CDR3 sequence (DNA): TGTGCCAGTTGGCGGGGACAGACGGTCTCTGGAAACACCATATATTTT. Combining the CDR3 with reference TRBV19 and TRBJ1-3 gives the whole variable domain DGGITQSPKYLFRKEGQNVTLSCEQNLNHDAMYWYRQDPGQGLRLIYYSQIVNDFQKGDIAEGYSVSREKKESFPLTVTSAQKNPTAFYLCASWRGQTVSGNTIYFGEGSWLTVV.

The gene calls are TRBV3-1 (or the pseudogene TRBV3-2) and TRBJ1-5; no definite D call. Trimming left V 0 bases short and J 7 bases short, with 13 bases between. The CDR3 consists of 15 residues. Germline V gene data show CDR1 as LGHDT and CDR2 as YNNKEL (reference sequence). Here the CDR3 DNA reads TGTGCCAGCAGCCAAGACTTTGGGCTTAGACAGCCCCAGCATTTT. Its protein is CASSQDFGLRQPQHF.

V gene TRBV5-1 combines with J gene TRBJ1-4; D gene uncertain. The length of the CDR3 is 15 residues. The germline V and J ends were trimmed by 4 bases and 0 bases, with 10 bases remaining between them. Germline values: CDR1 SGHRS, CDR2 YFSETQ. CDR3 protein: CASSPPAATNEKLFF. CDR3 nucleotide sequence: TGCGCCAGCAGCCCCCCGGCGGCAACTAATGAAAAACTGTTTTTT.

This clone has a single count. The chain uses TRBV7-9 and TRBJ2-5, with 8 nucleotides matching TRBD2. Trimming took 3 bases from V and 1 from J; bases not matched to a gene: 4. The CDR3 covers 15 residues. Germline V CDR1 and CDR2: SEHNR, FQNEAQ (reference sequence). This chain's CDR3 is CASSLRGALQETQYF. The CDR3 coding sequence is TGTGCCAGCAGCTTGCGGGGGGCTCTCCAAGAGACCCAGTACTTC.

CDR3 sequence (DNA): TGTGCCAGCAGCTTCACCGGGACAGGGCCATACAATGAGCAGTTCTTC. This sequence encodes CASSFTGTGPYNEQFF. The chain combines TRBV5-5 with TRBJ2-1; 9 nucleotides align to TRBD1. CDR3 size: 16 residues. Germline loops: CDR1 SGHKS, CDR2 YYEKEE (reference sequence). After removal of 2 bases from V and 4 bases from J, the junction contained 7 bases not matched to a gene.

V gene TRBV28 combines with J gene TRBJ1-3; D unresolved. The V end lost 6 bases, the J end lost 0 bases, and 15 bases lay between the germline ends. CDR3 length: 16 residues. Germline V gives CDR1 MDHEN, CDR2 SYDVKM. CDR3 coding DNA: TGTGCCAGCAGCGGACGGCGACTACTCTCTGGAAACACCATATATTTT. Amino acids: CASSGRRLLSGNTIYF.

The chain employs TRBV29-1 and TRBJ1-5, with a weak D call TRBD1 (6 bases). V lost 4 bases and J lost 7, with 14 bases in between. The CDR3 covers 13 residues. Germline lookup yields CDR1 SQVTM and CDR2 ANQGSEA. CDR3 nucleotides: TGCAGCGTTGGGCAGGGGAATGGACAGCCCCAGCATTTT. This sequence encodes CSVGQGNGQPQHF.

This clone was recorded only once. The CDR3 sequence: CASSLHPDRGGTEAFF. Here the CDR3 DNA reads TGTGCCAGCAGCCTCCATCCGGACAGGGGGGGCACTGAAGCTTTCTTT. The chain employs TRBV7-2 and TRBJ1-1; 10 nucleotides line up with TRBD1. This CDR3 comprises 16 residues. Germline values: CDR1 SGHTA, CDR2 FQGNSA. V was pared by 5 bases and J by 4 bases, with 10 bases of the junction left unmatched.

This clone turned up a few times. This rearrangement joins TRBV2 to TRBJ1-2, with D possibly TRBD1 on 5 matching bases. V lost 0 bases and J 8 bases, leaving 16 bases between the germline ends. This CDR3 has 15 residues. Germline V CDR1 and CDR2: SNHLY, FYNNEI. The CDR3 nucleotides are TGTGCCAGCAGTGAAGCAACAGGCGATAGTGAAGGCTACACCTTC. It is translated as CASSEATGDSEGYTF.

Remarks on this clone: Other DNA sequences in the same sample also yield this CDR3. The CDR3 DNA reads as TGCAGCGTGTGGAGCGGAGGTCCCTACAATGAGCAGTTCTTC. Amino acids: CSVWSGGPYNEQFF. V is TRBV29-1 and J is TRBJ2-1; maybe TRBD2 (5 bases). The CDR3 has 14 amino acids. V lost 6 bases and J 2 bases, leaving 14 bases between the germline ends. The germline gives CDR1 SQVTM, CDR2 ANQGSEA.

This rearrangement joins TRBV11-3 to TRBJ2-1; the match to TRBD1 covers 7 bases. This CDR3 region has 16 residues. V shed 5 bases, J shed 0 bases, and the junction held 7 bases outside the gene matches. The germline V gene encodes CDR1 SGHNT and CDR2 YENEEA. The DNA of the CDR3 is TGTGCCAGCAGCCCGGGACAGCAAAGCTCCTACAATGAGCAGTTCTTC. It translates to CASSPGQQSSYNEQFF.

The rearrangement uses TRBV30 and TRBJ2-1; a possible D gene is TRBD2 (6 bases). CDR3 length: 15 amino acids. Per the germline V gene, CDR1 is GTSNPN and CDR2 is SVGIG (reference sequence). V dropped 0 bases and J dropped 9 bases, with 18 bases sitting between them. The CDR3 reads CAWSVLRGSEGEQFF. CDR3 coding DNA: TGTGCCTGGAGTGTTTTGCGGGGCTCGGAGGGTGAGCAGTTCTTC.

The chain combines TRBV5-1 with TRBJ2-7; TRBD1 might be the D (6 bases). The V end lost 3 bases, the J end lost 3 bases, and 16 bases lay between the germline ends. CDR1 and CDR2 from the germline V gene are SGHRS and YFSETQ. The CDR3 length is 15 residues. The DNA for the CDR3 is TGCGCCAGCAGCTGGGCGACAGGAAGACACTACGAGCAGTACTTC. Protein: CASSWATGRHYEQYF.

The chain combines TRBV6-2 or TRBV6-3 with TRBJ2-1; D is ambiguous. The length of the CDR3 is 13 residues. Trimming stripped 4 bases from V and 3 bases from J, with 7 bases between. CDR1 MNHEY and CDR2 SVGEGT come from the germline V gene. CDR3: CASSFPGYNEQFF. CDR3 sequence (DNA): TGTGCCAGCAGTTTCCCGGGCTACAATGAGCAGTTCTTC.

V and J are TRBV7-9 and TRBJ1-2; 7 bases match TRBD1. Germline CDR1 SEHNR, CDR2 FQNEAQ (reference sequence). With 4 bases clipped from V and 7 bases from J, the junction kept 6 bases outside the gene matches. The CDR3 length is 13 residues. CDR3 nucleotide sequence: TGTGCCAGCAGCTCCACAGGGGTGGTTGGCTACACCTTC. This codes for CASSSTGVVGYTF.

The chain is built from TRBV19 and TRBJ1-5; 10 bases match TRBD1. The CDR3 length is 16 residues. The J segment lost 6 bases and the V segment lost 3 bases, leaving 8 bases of the junction unmatched. Germline CDR1 is LNHDA and CDR2 is SQIVND (reference sequence). The CDR3 DNA sequence: TGTGCCAGTAGTATGCTTGAGACAGGGGGCTTTCAGCCCCAGCATTTT. As protein: CASSMLETGGFQPQHF.

The V and J genes are TRBV7-2 and TRBJ2-7; 16 nucleotides agree with TRBD2. The CDR3 spans 17 residues. Germline CDR1 is SGHTA and CDR2 is FQGNSA. Unmatched junction bases numbered 8, after V lost 3 bases and J lost 6 bases. The CDR3 reads CASSLGTSGGAPLEQYF. The DNA for the CDR3 is TGTGCCAGCAGCTTGGGGACTAGCGGGGGGGCCCCTCTCGAGCAGTACTTC.

In DNA, the CDR3 is TGCGCCAGCAGCTTGGGGCAGGGGGCTACGAACGAGCAGTACTTC. Translation: CASSLGQGATNEQYF. The genes are TRBV5-1 and TRBJ2-7, with 8 bases that match TRBD1. Germline V CDR1 and CDR2: SGHRS, YFSETQ. The CDR3 length is 15 residues. V lost 0 bases to trimming and J lost 5 bases; unmatched junction nucleotides: 7.

This clone was found once. The gene calls are TRBV7-2 and TRBJ2-1, with 9 bases aligning to TRBD2. CDR1 and CDR2 from the germline V gene are SGHTA and FQGNSA. With V trimmed by 6 bases and J by 0 bases, 12 bases remained unmatched. CDR3 size: 18 residues. CDR3 protein: CASSLRLAGPSSYNEQFF. CDR3 nucleotides: TGTGCCAGCAGTTTGCGGCTAGCGGGGCCGAGCTCCTACAATGAGCAGTTCTTC. Drawing the rest from reference TRBV7-2 and TRBJ2-1, the complete variable domain is GAGVSQSPSNKVTEKGKDVELRCDPISGHTALYWYRQSLGQGLEFLIYFQGNSAPDKSGLPSDRFSAERTGGSVSTLTIQRTQQEDSAVYLCASSLRLAGPSSYNEQFFGPGTRLTVL.

This chain joins TRBV15 and TRBJ2-7, with 8 nucleotides matching TRBD1. The J segment lost 4 bases and the V segment lost 2 bases, leaving 4 bases of the junction unmatched. The CDR3 spans 14 residues. In germline, CDR1 is LNHNV, CDR2 YYDKDF (reference sequence). This CDR3 is CATSRHRTGYEQYF. The CDR3 nucleotides read TGTGCCACCAGCAGACATAGGACAGGGTACGAGCAGTACTTC.

As regards this clone: Compared with germline, one end of the junction differs, possibly owing to a read error. This chain links TRBV6-6 with TRBJ1-3; D is ambiguous. Germline V gives CDR1 MNHNY, CDR2 SVGAGI (reference sequence). CDR3 length equals 13 residues. DNA of the CDR3: TGCCTCAGCAGTTCCCCCTATGGAAACACCATATATTTT. Translation gives CLSSSPYGNTIYF.

The chain couples TRBV30 to TRBJ1-2; D gene uncertain. This CDR3 comprises 13 residues. CDR1 and CDR2 (germline): GTSNPN, SVGIG (reference sequence). Trimming removed 4 bases at V and 0 bases at J, with 9 bases between. CDR3: CAWTKTSNYGYTF. CDR3 nucleotide sequence: TGTGCCTGGACTAAGACATCTAACTATGGCTACACCTTC. Based on the CDR3 plus reference TRBV30 and TRBJ1-2, the full variable domain is SQTIHQWPATLVQPVGSPLSLECTVEGTSNPNLYWYRQAAGRGLQLLFYSVGIGQISSEVPQNLSASRPQDRQFILSSKKLLLSDSGFYLCAWTKTSNYGYTFGSGTRLTVV.

This clone was observed once. This sequence joins TRBV19 and TRBJ2-1; the match to TRBD2 covers 10 bases. With 1 base clipped from V and 9 bases from J, the junction kept 3 bases outside the gene matches. Looked up from germline, CDR1 is LNHDA and CDR2 is SQIVND (reference sequence). The CDR3 is 14 residues long. The CDR3 DNA reads as TGTGCCAGTAGTATAGGAGCGGGGGGGACTGAGCAGTTCTTC. Translated: CASSIGAGGTEQFF.

This chain connects TRBV9 to TRBJ1-4, with a possible D match to TRBD1 (6 bases). Germline V lookup: CDR1 SGDLS, CDR2 YYNGEE. V lost 0 bases and J 7 bases, leaving 19 bases between the germline ends. The CDR3 has 17 residues. Written as DNA, the CDR3 is TGTGCCAGCAGCGTAGATATGGGAGGGGGGGCAGGTGAAAAACTGTTTTTT. Translation: CASSVDMGGGAGEKLFF.

This rearrangement joins TRBV24-1 to TRBJ2-2, with D tentatively TRBD1 (6 bases). This CDR3 is built from 20 residues. V lost 0 bases to trimming and J lost 0 bases, with 19 bases between them. The germline gives CDR1 KGHDR, CDR2 SFDVKD. CDR3 in DNA: TGTGCCACCAGTGATTTGCGGACACGGTGGGGACACGCGAACACCGGGGAGCTGTTTTTT. This encodes CATSDLRTRWGHANTGELFF.

The genes are TRBV12-3 or TRBV12-4 and TRBJ1-2, with D tentatively TRBD1 (6 bases). CDR3 size: 13 residues. Trimming stripped 3 bases from V and 4 bases from J, with 9 bases between. CDR3 amino acids: CASSFRGSYGYTF. The CDR3 bases are TGTGCCAGCAGTTTCAGGGGAAGCTATGGCTACACCTTC.

The CDR3 DNA sequence: TGTGCCAGCAGCTTAGGTCCGGGGACACCCTCCTACGAGCAGTACTTC. Residues: CASSLGPGTPSYEQYF. The gene calls are TRBV7-9 and TRBJ2-7; perhaps TRBD1 as D (6 bases). CDR1 is SEHNR, CDR2 FQNEAQ, per germline (reference sequence). The CDR3 is made up of 16 amino acids. V gave up 1 base and J gave up 0 bases, with 13 bases separating them.

The rearrangement uses TRBV19 and TRBJ1-3, with TRBD1 identical over 8 bases. The germline V gene has CDR1 LNHDA and CDR2 SQIVND (reference sequence). V lost 8 bases and J lost 1; bases outside the gene matches: 7. CDR3 length equals 15 residues. The DNA of the CDR3 is TGTGCCAGTGTTCCAGGGGGCGCGTCTGGAAACACCATATATTTT. It yields the protein CASVPGGASGNTIYF.

This clone was found once. V is TRBV7-9 and J is TRBJ2-3, with 8 bases identical to TRBD1. Germline values: CDR1 SEHNR, CDR2 FQNEAQ (reference sequence). The CDR3 length is 16 residues. Trimming at V came to 4 bases and at J to 4 bases, leaving 10 bases not matched to a gene. Here the CDR3 DNA reads TGTGCCAGCAGCTCAGCCGGGACAGGCTTTGCAGATACGCAGTATTTT. It yields the protein CASSSAGTGFADTQYF.